Listed here are 5 T cell receptor beta chains from one sample, sequenced in a study of cytomegalovirus exposure and HLA in healthy donors (dated by TCRdb to between 2016 and 2019). Preparation of the library involved the immunoSEQ multiplex PCR assay. TCRdb's version of the immuneACCESS table is confined to in-frame rearrangements and falls short of the full clone set. An unresolved V gene accounts for under half of the shortfall where checked; the remainder is of unknown origin. The table for this sample lists some 65,000 clones; 95% to 97% of them were counted only once. Of the sample, more than 2% is held by the ten largest clones. The sequencing input was PBMCs. The receptors originated from a young man in good health and CMV-seronegative.

The chain is built from TRBV6-1 and TRBJ1-2; D ambiguous. V lost 1 base and J 7 bases, leaving 13 bases between the germline ends. Germline values: CDR1 MNHNS, CDR2 SASEGT. CDR3 length: 14 residues. CDR3 residues: CASSEGPGLGGYTF. In DNA form, the CDR3 reads TGTGCCAGCAGTGAAGGTCCAGGCTTAGGTGGCTACACCTTC.

The DNA for the CDR3 is TGTGCCAGCAGCCTACTAAGCGGGAGAGAGTTTTACGAGCAGTACTTC. Its translation is CASSLLSGREFYEQYF. The chain is built from TRBV13 and TRBJ2-7; 8 nucleotides match TRBD2. Per germline, CDR1 PRHDT and CDR2 FYEKMQ (reference sequence). CDR3 length equals 16 residues. The ends lost 5 bases at V and 4 bases at J; junction bases unmatched: 13.

The V gene is TRBV29-1, the J gene TRBJ1-3; 7 bases are shared with TRBD1. Germline V gene data show CDR1 as SQVTM and CDR2 as ANQGSEA. This CDR3 spans 14 amino acids. J was trimmed by 0 bases and V by 4 bases; bases with no gene match: 3. CDR3 sequence (DNA): TGCAGCGTTGGGGACAGTGTCTCTGGAAACACCATATATTTT. Amino acid sequence: CSVGDSVSGNTIYF.

V is TRBV18 and J is TRBJ2-1; D possibly corresponds to TRBD2 (5 bases). The CDR3 consists of 17 residues. V was clipped by 3 bases and J by 2 bases, with 17 bases between them. CDR1 is KGHSH, CDR2 LQKENI, per germline. CDR3 protein: CASSPLTGNPTYNEQFF. CDR3 nucleotides: TGTGCCAGCTCACCCCTAACGGGAAACCCAACCTACAATGAGCAGTTCTTC. Together with reference TRBV18 and TRBJ2-1, the CDR3 gives the full variable domain: NAGVMQNPRHLVRRRGQEARLRCSPMKGHSHVYWYRQLPEEGLKFMVYLQKENIIDESGMPKERFSAEFPKEGPSILRIQQVVRGDSAAYFCASSPLTGNPTYNEQFFGPGTRLTVL.

The J gene is TRBJ2-2, the V gene TRBV9; TRBD1 aligns across 9 bases. V lost 0 bases, J lost 5 bases, and 2 bases stayed unmatched. This CDR3 region has 15 residues. CDR1 and CDR2 (germline): SGDLS, YYNGEE. CDR3 loop: CASSVAGTGTGELFF. In nucleotides, the CDR3 is TGTGCCAGCAGCGTAGCCGGGACAGGGACCGGGGAGCTGTTTTTT.